One sample yielded the 2 T cell receptor beta chains listed below, sequenced in a study of TIL therapy for anti-PD-1-resistant metastatic lung cancer. The immunoSEQ assay was v3. Profiled with immunoSEQ multiplex PCR; TCRdb holds only in-frame clones, not every one. Among some 5,200 clones listed, around 66% were seen once. The time point was: pre-treatment sample, taken before nivolumab and TIL therapy. Tumor tissue came from excised metastases, mostly pleural nodules or supraclavicular lymph nodes. Specimen: tumor tissue, collected at baseline. The receptors shown here come from a man in his 70s with non-small cell lung cancer.

In this sample, this clone turned up once. The chain uses TRBV4-1 and TRBJ1-6, with TRBD1 as a possible D gene (5 bases). The CDR3 contains 15 residues. V lost 4 bases to trimming and J lost 14 bases, with 21 bases between them. Germline-derived CDR1 and CDR2 are MGHRA and YSYEKL. The CDR3 bases are TGCGCCAGCAGCCGCGGGACCGCTATTGAGGGGACCCTCCACTTT. This sequence encodes CASSRGTAIEGTLHF.

This chain links TRBV4-2 with TRBJ2-1; D is tentatively TRBD1 or TRBD2 (5 bases each). Trimming removed 1 base at V and 0 bases at J, with 13 bases between. Germline CDR1 LGHNA, CDR2 YNFKEQ. The CDR3 is 17 residues long. As DNA, the CDR3 is TGTGCCAGCAGCCAAGGAGAGGGGCCGAGCTCCTACAATGAGCAGTTCTTC. Protein sequence: CASSQGEGPSSYNEQFF.